This T cell receptor beta chain emerged from a study of cytomegalovirus exposure and HLA in healthy donors. Germline V lookup: CDR1 SGHRS, CDR2 YFSETQ. CDR3 length: 15 amino acids. V gave up 1 base and J gave up 2 bases; unmatched junction bases: 4. A word on this clone: The antigen is undetermined.

13 Jbeta primers and 60 Vbeta primers were used for the PCR. The method was immunoSEQ multiplex PCR; TCRdb's version includes in-frame clones alone and lacks a portion of them. The sample consists of under 200,000 clones, roughly 80% of them appearing once. Notes on the study in general: Trimming of TCR beta V- and J-genes showed a link, identified in a later analysis, to a missense DCLRE1C variant. Under in vitro conditions, a few CMV-associated chains were confirmed as specific for CMV antigens. Altogether, around 160 TCR beta chains were recorded as cytomegalovirus-associated. Reportedly, diagnosis of cytomegalovirus status by the classifier showed high specificity and sensitivity.

This receptor was identified in a female donor in good health and CMV-seronegative. J is TRBJ2-7 and V is TRBV5-1; 9 positions agree with TRBD1. The source material was PBMCs. CDR3 residues: CASSLSGTGPYEQYF. DNA of the CDR3: TGCGCCAGCAGCTTGAGCGGGACAGGGCCCTACGAGCAGTACTTC. The full variable domain, with the rest looked up from reference TRBV5-1 and TRBJ2-7, is KAGVTQTPRYLIKTRGQQVTLSCSPISGHRSVSWYQQTPGQGLQFLFEYFSETQRNKGNFPGRFSGRQFSNSRSEMNVSTLELGDSALYLCASSLSGTGPYEQYFGPGTRLTVT.